This T cell receptor beta chain was documented in a study of control samples from healthy donors and cancer patients. Sequencing used immunoSEQ multiplex PCR; TCRdb keeps in-frame clones, though not all of them. Among nearly 200,000 clones listed, approximately 90% were seen once. The CDR3 is 15 amino acids. With 0 bases removed from V and 11 bases from J, the gap between germline ends came to 19 bases. Germline values: CDR1 MNHNS, CDR2 SASEGT. The specimen sequenced was blood. This TCR came from a young man in good health. This rearrangement joins TRBV6-1 to TRBJ1-1, with D possibly matching TRBD1 (6 bases). The CDR3 loop is CASSEALGGPGDAFF. CDR3 bases: TGTGCCAGCAGTGAAGCGCTCGGGGGGCCCGGGGACGCTTTCTTT.